Listed below are T cell receptor beta chains from one sample, sequenced in a study of T cells after yellow fever vaccination. One entry per CDR3 protein, called by TCRdb with MiXCR from the 5' RACE reads. The data show a few hundred thousand distinct CDR3 sequences, roughly a sixth seen once. The material sequenced was PBMCs, taken less than 6 days after the first yellow fever vaccination. The source of these receptors is a man aged 18 to 29 who received the YFV17D yellow fever vaccine. CDR3s include the opening cysteine and the closing phenylalanine or tryptophan. D genes are given only for firm matches. Clone size appears in some rows only: once, few, many, or a class for an expanded clone.

d_call: -
j_call: TRBJ1-1
v_call: TRBV25-1
clone_size: few
cdr3_nt: TGTGCCAGCAGTAGGGCCCCGGGGGGAAGTGAAGCTTTCTTT
cdr3_aa: CASSRAPGGSEAFF

d_call: -
j_call: TRBJ2-1
v_call: TRBV12-3/TRBV12-4
clone_size: -
cdr3_nt: TGTGCCAGTACCCCCGTAGGGGGTTCCCACCGTGAGCAGTTCTTC
cdr3_aa: CASTPVGGSHREQFF

d_call: -
j_call: TRBJ2-7
v_call: TRBV6-1
clone_size: -
cdr3_nt: TGTGCCAGCAGCCAACTAGCACCCCGGCCCTACGAGCAGTACTTC
cdr3_aa: CASSQLAPRPYEQYF

d_call: -
j_call: TRBJ1-5
v_call: TRBV7-2
clone_size: many
cdr3_nt: TGTGCCAGCAGCCCCAAGGTGGGGGCGGACGATCAGCCCCAGCATTTT
cdr3_aa: CASSPKVGADDQPQHF

d_call: -
j_call: TRBJ2-7
v_call: TRBV6-1
clone_size: -
cdr3_nt: TGTGCCAGCAGTCCTCCAGGGGAAACCTCCTACGAGCAGTACTTC
cdr3_aa: CASSPPGETSYEQYF

d_call: -
j_call: TRBJ2-7
v_call: TRBV18
clone_size: -
cdr3_nt: TGTGCCAGCTCACCCTCGTCCCTTTACGAGCAGTACTTC
cdr3_aa: CASSPSSLYEQYF

d_call: -
j_call: TRBJ1-1
v_call: TRBV20-1
clone_size: -
cdr3_nt: TGCAGTGCTAGGCGGAACCTGAACACTGAAGCTTTCTTT
cdr3_aa: CSARRNLNTEAFF

d_call: TRBD2
j_call: TRBJ2-3
v_call: TRBV4-3
clone_size: many
cdr3_nt: TGCGCCAGCAGCCAAGACCCTAGCGGGGGGGCGGATACGCAGTATTTT
cdr3_aa: CASSQDPSGGADTQYF

d_call: -
j_call: TRBJ1-1
v_call: TRBV5-1
clone_size: few
cdr3_nt: TGCGCCAGCAGCTTACCGGACACGCCGTACGAAGCTTTCTTT
cdr3_aa: CASSLPDTPYEAFF

d_call: TRBD1
j_call: TRBJ2-5
v_call: TRBV4-2
clone_size: few
cdr3_nt: TGTGCCAGCAGCCAAGGGGACAGGGAGGGAGAGACCCAGTACTTC
cdr3_aa: CASSQGDREGETQYF

d_call: TRBD2
j_call: TRBJ2-1
v_call: TRBV6-9
clone_size: few
cdr3_nt: TGTGCCAGCAGTTATTACAGAGCGGGGGGCAATGAGCAGTTCTTC
cdr3_aa: CASSYYRAGGNEQFF

d_call: TRBD2
j_call: TRBJ2-5
v_call: TRBV5-5
clone_size: -
cdr3_nt: TGTGCCAGCAGCTTGGGCGGCGGTAGCGGGGGGACCCAGTACTTC
cdr3_aa: CASSLGGGSGGTQYF

d_call: -
j_call: TRBJ2-7
v_call: TRBV7-6
clone_size: many
cdr3_nt: TGTGGGACCGTGTGGGTGGGTTATGCGGGGCAGTACTTC
cdr3_aa: CGTVWVGYAGQYF

d_call: -
j_call: TRBJ2-2
v_call: TRBV10-3
clone_size: -
cdr3_nt: TGTGCCACCCAGCGGGGCCGGGACAAGAACACCGGGGAGCTGTTTTTT
cdr3_aa: CATQRGRDKNTGELFF

d_call: TRBD2
j_call: TRBJ2-5
v_call: TRBV4-2
clone_size: few
cdr3_nt: TGTGCCAGCAGCCCTCTAGCGGGGGGTCCCCAAGAGACCCAGTACTTC
cdr3_aa: CASSPLAGGPQETQYF

d_call: -
j_call: TRBJ1-2
v_call: TRBV19
clone_size: few
cdr3_nt: TGTGCCAGTAGTGCGGACGGAGAACCTTCCTATGGCTACACCTTC
cdr3_aa: CASSADGEPSYGYTF

d_call: TRBD2
j_call: TRBJ2-5
v_call: TRBV11-1
clone_size: few
cdr3_nt: TGTGCCAGCAGCCAACCGGGACTAGCGGGGGCCAAGACGAAAGAGACCCAGTACTTC
cdr3_aa: CASSQPGLAGAKTKETQYF

d_call: TRBD2
j_call: TRBJ2-5
v_call: TRBV7-2
clone_size: -
cdr3_nt: TGTGCCAGCAGCTACCAAGCGGGGGAAGAGACCCAGTACTTC
cdr3_aa: CASSYQAGEETQYF

d_call: TRBD1
j_call: TRBJ1-2
v_call: TRBV9
clone_size: few
cdr3_nt: TGTGCCAGCAGGGAGGGGCTACGGGACAGTACCACGTATGGCTACACCTTC
cdr3_aa: CASREGLRDSTTYGYTF

d_call: -
j_call: TRBJ1-6
v_call: TRBV4-3
clone_size: -
cdr3_nt: TGCGCCAGCAGCCAAGATACCCAGGGGCGTAATTCACCCCTCCACTTT
cdr3_aa: CASSQDTQGRNSPLHF

d_call: -
j_call: TRBJ2-3
v_call: TRBV7-9
clone_size: -
cdr3_nt: TGTGCCAGCATTTGGGACCCAGCAGTGGATACGCAGTATTTT
cdr3_aa: CASIWDPAVDTQYF

d_call: -
j_call: TRBJ1-3
v_call: TRBV6-5
clone_size: -
cdr3_nt: TGTGCCAGCAGTTACGAGTCAGGGGTTGGAAACACCATATATTTT
cdr3_aa: CASSYESGVGNTIYF

d_call: -
j_call: TRBJ2-5
v_call: TRBV6-1
clone_size: -
cdr3_nt: TGTGCCAGCATCTACGGAGGACCGTTCCAGAGAGCGCAGTACTTC
cdr3_aa: CASIYGGPFQRAQYF

d_call: -
j_call: TRBJ1-1
v_call: TRBV4-1
clone_size: -
cdr3_nt: TGCGCCAGCAGCAGCGGCGAGCGGGGGGTTGAAGCTTTCTTT
cdr3_aa: CASSSGERGVEAFF

d_call: -
j_call: TRBJ1-3
v_call: TRBV12-3/TRBV12-4
clone_size: -
cdr3_nt: TGTGCCAGCAGTCCTCCGAGCTCTGGAAACACCATATATTTT
cdr3_aa: CASSPPSSGNTIYF

d_call: TRBD2
j_call: TRBJ2-3
v_call: TRBV20-1
clone_size: -
cdr3_nt: TGCAGTGCTAGAGATCACAGCGGAGCGGGGGGGCCCTCAGATACGCAGTATTTT
cdr3_aa: CSARDHSGAGGPSDTQYF

d_call: -
j_call: TRBJ1-1
v_call: TRBV4-1
clone_size: -
cdr3_nt: TGCGCCAGCAGCCAAGTGGGTGGCACTGAAGCTTTCTTT
cdr3_aa: CASSQVGGTEAFF

d_call: -
j_call: TRBJ1-6
v_call: TRBV20-1
clone_size: few
cdr3_nt: TGCAGTGCTAGAGATTTGGGGGGAAACACCTATAATTCACCCCTCCACTTT
cdr3_aa: CSARDLGGNTYNSPLHF

d_call: TRBD1
j_call: TRBJ1-1
v_call: TRBV14
clone_size: -
cdr3_nt: TGTGCCAGCAGCCAGTTTACAGGGGCCACTGAAGCTTTCTTT
cdr3_aa: CASSQFTGATEAFF

d_call: -
j_call: TRBJ2-2
v_call: TRBV4-1
clone_size: few
cdr3_nt: TGCGCCAGCAGCCAAGAATCTAGCGTCCTCGGGGAGCTGTTTTTT
cdr3_aa: CASSQESSVLGELFF

d_call: TRBD1
j_call: TRBJ1-2
v_call: TRBV12-3/TRBV12-4
clone_size: few
cdr3_nt: TGTGCCAGCAGTCCCAATCCCGGACAGGTCATGTGGGGCTACACCTTC
cdr3_aa: CASSPNPGQVMWGYTF

d_call: TRBD1
j_call: TRBJ2-2
v_call: TRBV5-4
clone_size: few
cdr3_nt: TGTGCCAGCAGCGCGACAGGGCTTGACGGGGAGCTGTTTTTT
cdr3_aa: CASSATGLDGELFF

d_call: -
j_call: TRBJ1-2
v_call: TRBV20-1
clone_size: few
cdr3_nt: TGCAGTACCCACAGGGAAGACTATGGCTACACCTTC
cdr3_aa: CSTHREDYGYTF

d_call: -
j_call: TRBJ2-5
v_call: TRBV5-1
clone_size: once
cdr3_nt: TGCGCCAGCAGCTTGAGCCGATCGTGGGAAGAGACCCAGTACTTC
cdr3_aa: CASSLSRSWEETQYF

d_call: -
j_call: TRBJ2-2
v_call: TRBV29-1
clone_size: -
cdr3_nt: TGCAGCGCGGAGCGGGCGAACACCGGGGAGCTGTTTTTT
cdr3_aa: CSAERANTGELFF

d_call: -
j_call: TRBJ1-2
v_call: TRBV4-1
clone_size: -
cdr3_nt: TGCGCCAGCAGCCCTAGTGCAAGCGGCTACACCTTC
cdr3_aa: CASSPSASGYTF

d_call: -
j_call: TRBJ2-1
v_call: TRBV7-9
clone_size: few
cdr3_nt: TGTGCCAGCAGCCACCGACTCGGCTCTGGCTCCTACAATGAGCAGTTCTTC
cdr3_aa: CASSHRLGSGSYNEQFF

d_call: TRBD2
j_call: TRBJ2-3
v_call: TRBV4-1
clone_size: few
cdr3_nt: TGCGCCAGCAGCCTAAACCCGGGACTACGCACAGATACGCAGTATTTT
cdr3_aa: CASSLNPGLRTDTQYF

d_call: -
j_call: TRBJ2-1
v_call: TRBV28
clone_size: -
cdr3_nt: TGTGCCAGCAGTTTCCCAGAGCGCAACAATGAGCAGTTCTTC
cdr3_aa: CASSFPERNNEQFF

d_call: TRBD1
j_call: TRBJ2-1
v_call: TRBV7-2
clone_size: -
cdr3_nt: TGTGCCAGCAGCCTGCCGGGACAGGGGGCTCGTGAGCAGTTCTTC
cdr3_aa: CASSLPGQGAREQFF

d_call: -
j_call: TRBJ2-2
v_call: TRBV7-6
clone_size: -
cdr3_nt: TGTGCCAGCAGCCAGTTTGGGCAGGGCTGGGGGACCGGGGAGCTGTTTTTT
cdr3_aa: CASSQFGQGWGTGELFF

d_call: -
j_call: TRBJ2-5
v_call: TRBV19
clone_size: few
cdr3_nt: TGTGCCAGTAGTACGCTGGGGAGGGGGTCACAAGAGACCCAGTACTTC
cdr3_aa: CASSTLGRGSQETQYF

d_call: -
j_call: TRBJ1-4
v_call: TRBV18
clone_size: few
cdr3_nt: TGTGCCAGCTCAAAGGACACAGCTAATGAAAAACTGTTTTTT
cdr3_aa: CASSKDTANEKLFF

d_call: -
j_call: TRBJ2-5
v_call: TRBV7-8
clone_size: -
cdr3_nt: TGTGCCAGCACCCCACGCTGGAGGGTTCCTTCGGAGACCCAGTACTTC
cdr3_aa: CASTPRWRVPSETQYF

d_call: -
j_call: TRBJ2-1
v_call: TRBV7-8
clone_size: -
cdr3_nt: TGTGCCAGCAGTCCCGACAGGGAGGTCTACAATGAGCAGTTCTTC
cdr3_aa: CASSPDREVYNEQFF

d_call: TRBD1
j_call: TRBJ1-3
v_call: TRBV20-1
clone_size: few
cdr3_nt: TGCAGTGCTGCCGAGGGGGCGCCCGGGGGAAACACCATATATTTT
cdr3_aa: CSAAEGAPGGNTIYF

d_call: -
j_call: TRBJ1-2
v_call: TRBV29-1
clone_size: few
cdr3_nt: TGCAGCGTTGCGGAGGGAAGTGGCTACACCTTC
cdr3_aa: CSVAEGSGYTF

d_call: TRBD2
j_call: TRBJ2-1
v_call: TRBV7-8
clone_size: -
cdr3_nt: TGTGCCAGCAGCCCCAAGCGGGGGGGACACAATGAGCAGTTCTTC
cdr3_aa: CASSPKRGGHNEQFF

d_call: TRBD1
j_call: TRBJ2-7
v_call: TRBV10-3
clone_size: few
cdr3_nt: TGTGCCATCACGGGACAGGGTGTAAACGAGCAGTACTTC
cdr3_aa: CAITGQGVNEQYF

d_call: TRBD2
j_call: TRBJ2-1
v_call: TRBV5-1
clone_size: -
cdr3_nt: TGCGCCAACAGCTTGGCACTAGCGGGGGGGATATCCTACAATGAGCAGTTCTTC
cdr3_aa: CANSLALAGGISYNEQFF

d_call: TRBD1
j_call: TRBJ2-4
v_call: TRBV19
clone_size: -
cdr3_nt: TGTGCCAGTAGTGCCGGACAGGGGTCGAACATTCAGTACTTC
cdr3_aa: CASSAGQGSNIQYF

d_call: -
j_call: TRBJ1-6
v_call: TRBV6-1
clone_size: -
cdr3_nt: TGTGCCAGCAGCCCCAGCGGGGGGCCCCTGCATAATTCACCCCTCCACTTT
cdr3_aa: CASSPSGGPLHNSPLHF